This TCR beta chain derives from a study of T cell repertoires in cytomegalovirus infection. Overall study context: It was the public TCR beta signatures that indicated both CMV infection and matching HLA type.

Concerning this clonotype itself: The antigen remains unidentified.

TCRdb reprocessed the reads with MiXCR, giving one entry per CDR3 protein. The table has about 830,000 distinct CDR3 sequences, approximately 29% seen once. Germline CDR1 MNHEY, CDR2 SMNVEV (reference sequence). The CDR3 sequence is 15 residues long. V lost 3 bases, J lost 7 bases, and 7 bases stayed unmatched. The gene calls are TRBV27 and TRBJ2-1; 9 bases are a match to TRBD2. The sample here was cultured CD8+ T cells from PBMCs, taken from culture after CMV antigen stimulation. This TCR came from a human donor in good health (CMV status not recorded). Some clones in this sample may be carry-over from other donors' samples. The chain's CDR3 is CASSFGTSPWNEQFF. CDR3 DNA sequence: TGTGCCAGCAGTTTTGGGACTAGCCCGTGGAATGAGCAGTTCTTC.